The 21 T cell receptor beta chains in this list originate from one sample, sequenced in a study of T cell responses to AZD1222 COVID-19 vaccine (dated by TCRdb to the early 2020s). In the paper's terms, the time point label means: about 28 days (+/-7) after the second vaccine dose. The library relied on the immunoSEQ multiplex PCR assay. This is the immuneACCESS table as TCRdb keeps it, with only in-frame sequences that have V and J called. A part of the clones is gone; compared with another copy, unresolved V genes explain less than half, and the rest is unexplained. For this sample there are approximately 200,000 clones; more than 85% appear just once. The ten largest clones take up 3% to 3.5% of the sample. The sequencing here drew on peripheral blood, taken 28 days after the second AZD1222 dose. The receptors here all came from an adult who received the AZD1222 COVID-19 vaccine.

This chain links TRBV1 with TRBJ2-7; TRBD2 was called by the table and not checked on the DNA. TRBV1 is a documented pseudogene. CDR3 length: 18 amino acids. The CDR3, as DNA: TGCACCAGCAGCCCTGACCAGACTAGCGGGAGGACTAATGGCGAGCAGTACTTC. Encoded protein: CTSSPDQTSGRTNGEQYF.

The chain employs TRBV7-9 and TRBJ2-4, with a tentative D call TRBD1 (5 bases). From germline, CDR1 is SEHNR and CDR2 FQNEAQ (reference sequence). The CDR3 has 16 residues. Trimming took off 0 bases at V and 7 bases at J, with 16 bases between the two ends. The CDR3 spells CASSLALDTPTNIQYF. In DNA form, the CDR3 reads TGTGCCAGCAGCTTAGCGCTGGACACTCCCACGAACATTCAGTACTTC.

The V call is TRBV28, the J call TRBJ2-7; 9 nucleotides align to TRBD1. CDR1 MDHEN and CDR2 SYDVKM come from the germline V gene. The length of the CDR3 is 15 residues. V shed 3 bases and J 0 bases; nucleotides not matched to a gene: 3. The CDR3: CASSFRDRVSYEQYF. The CDR3 DNA reads TGTGCCAGCAGTTTTCGGGACAGGGTCTCCTACGAGCAGTACTTC.

V and J are TRBV5-1 and TRBJ2-1, with TRBD2 as a possible D gene (6 bases). The V gene lost 4 bases and the J gene lost 15 bases, with 20 bases spanning the gap. The germline CDR1 and CDR2 sequences are SGHRS and YFSETQ. The CDR3 is made up of 13 amino acids. CDR3: CASSPTLGGTGFF. CDR3 in DNA: TGCGCCAGCAGCCCGACTCTGGGCGGGACGGGGTTCTTC.

The CDR3 region has the DNA TGTGCCAGCTCGGCCTGGGGCCAAAGGAGCTCCTACAATGAGCAGTTCTTC. Protein product: CASSAWGQRSSYNEQFF. This chain joins TRBV18 and TRBJ2-1, with TRBD1 as a possible D gene (5 bases). With 6 bases removed from V and 0 bases from J, the gap between germline ends came to 18 bases. The CDR3 runs to 17 residues. Per the germline V gene, CDR1 is KGHSH and CDR2 is LQKENI.

J is TRBJ2-1 and V is TRBV2, with a possible D match to TRBD2 (6 bases). In germline, CDR1 is SNHLY, CDR2 FYNNEI. There are 15 residues in the CDR3. V shed 6 bases and J shed 3 bases, with 15 bases lying between them. The CDR3 reads CASSLTRSDYNEQFF. As DNA, the CDR3 is TGTGCCAGCAGCCTGACTAGGAGTGACTACAATGAGCAGTTCTTC.

J is TRBJ2-2 and V is TRBV12-3 or TRBV12-4; D not resolved. This CDR3 contains 12 residues. V was cut by 6 bases and J by 8 bases, with 10 bases left in between. Written as DNA, the CDR3 is TGTGCCAGCAGCCGCCCGACAGGGGAGCTGTTTTTT. Protein sequence: CASSRPTGELFF.

This clone appeared once. The chain combines TRBV4-2 with TRBJ2-7; a weak D match, TRBD2 (7 bases). V was cut by 4 bases and J by 2 bases, with 18 bases left in between. Germline V gives CDR1 LGHNA, CDR2 YNFKEQ. The CDR3 is made up of 16 amino acids. This CDR3 is CASSPDGGLLTYEQYF. The CDR3 nucleotides read TGTGCCAGCAGCCCAGACGGGGGGCTTCTTACCTACGAGCAGTACTTC.

The CDR3 DNA reads as TGTGCCAGCAGCGTTATCGGAGGCCCTGAAGCTTTCTTT. It codes for CASSVIGGPEAFF. This chain links TRBV11-3 with TRBJ1-1, with no clear D. Trimming left V 5 bases short and J 6 bases short, with 13 bases between. Looked up from germline, CDR1 is SGHNT and CDR2 is YENEEA. The CDR3 consists of 13 residues.

J is TRBJ2-7 and V is TRBV28; 8 positions agree with TRBD1. CDR1 and CDR2 (germline): MDHEN, SYDVKM. The CDR3 length is 14 residues. The J segment lost 6 bases and the V segment lost 1 base, leaving 5 bases of the junction unmatched. The CDR3 region is CASSLYRGSGEQYF. The CDR3 DNA reads as TGTGCCAGCAGTTTATACAGGGGGTCGGGCGAGCAGTACTTC.

This clone appeared a single time. This chain uses TRBV3-1 (or the pseudogene TRBV3-2) with TRBJ1-4; D is uncertain. The CDR3 runs to 17 residues. The V end lost 4 bases, the J end lost 0 bases, and 15 bases lay between the germline ends. CDR1 and CDR2 from the germline V gene are LGHDT and YNNKEL (reference sequence). The CDR3 DNA follows: TGTGCCAGCAGCCGCCTCACACAGCTTGCAACTAATGAAAAACTGTTTTTT. Protein product: CASSRLTQLATNEKLFF.

This clone was seen a handful of times. The rearrangement links TRBV5-1 to TRBJ2-2, with unresolved D. V dropped 1 base and J dropped 3 bases, with 7 bases sitting between them. The CDR3 runs to 14 residues. Germline V gene data show CDR1 as SGHRS and CDR2 as YFSETQ. The CDR3 coding sequence is TGCGCCAGCAGCTTGTTCTGGGACACCGGGGAGCTGTTTTTT. Its translation is CASSLFWDTGELFF.

The V call is TRBV9, the J call TRBJ1-2, with a weak D call TRBD1 (5 bases). Trimming left V 0 bases short and J 6 bases short, with 12 bases between. Germline-derived CDR1 and CDR2 are SGDLS and YYNGEE. This CDR3 contains 14 residues. CDR3 in DNA: TGTGCCAGCAGCGTAGTCCGGGGACTGGATGGCTACACCTTC. Amino acids: CASSVVRGLDGYTF.

The chain uses TRBV5-1 and TRBJ2-7, with a tentative D call TRBD1 (6 bases). Germline V lookup: CDR1 SGHRS, CDR2 YFSETQ. The CDR3 contains 15 residues. The V end lost 4 bases, the J end lost 1 base, and 15 bases lay between the germline ends. CDR3 protein: CASSRSGTKSYEQYF. The CDR3 DNA sequence: TGCGCCAGCAGCCGGTCCGGGACAAAGTCCTACGAGCAGTACTTC.

This chain links TRBV5-6 with TRBJ2-7; 11 bases fit TRBD2. The V gene's germline CDR1 is SGHDT and CDR2 YYEEEE. CDR3 size: 14 residues. The J segment lost 4 bases and the V segment lost 6 bases, leaving 6 bases of the junction unmatched. CDR3 nucleotide sequence: TGTGCCAGCATCAAGTTAGCGGGAGGGTACGAGCAGTACTTC. As protein: CASIKLAGGYEQYF.

The CDR3 is CASRGPTVYEQYF. Here the CDR3 DNA reads TGTGCCAGCAGGGGACCGACTGTCTACGAGCAGTACTTC. V gene TRBV28 combines with J gene TRBJ2-7; D is perhaps TRBD1 or TRBD2 (5 bases each). The V gene's germline CDR1 is MDHEN and CDR2 SYDVKM. V was pared by 6 bases and J by 3 bases, with 12 bases between. This CDR3 contains 13 residues.

The chain links TRBV30 to TRBJ2-5, with D maybe TRBD1 (6 bases). The V gene's germline CDR1 is GTSNPN and CDR2 SVGIG (reference sequence). Deletions cut 3 bases from V and 14 bases from J, with 25 bases between. The CDR3 extends over 14 amino acids. DNA for the CDR3: TGTGCCTGGAGCGATGACAGGAGGAGCAAGAAGTCCTACTTC. It is translated as CAWSDDRRSKKSYF.

The rearrangement uses TRBV5-6 and TRBJ1-2; D is unclear. The CDR3 has 13 amino acids. Germline-derived CDR1 and CDR2 are SGHDT and YYEEEE. The V end lost 3 bases, the J end lost 4 bases, and 10 bases lay between the germline ends. The CDR3 region has the DNA TGTGCCAGCAGCTCCATAAGCAGCTATGGCTACACCTTC. Translating it yields CASSSISSYGYTF.

The chain recombines TRBV6-2 or TRBV6-3 with TRBJ1-1; D is possibly TRBD1 (5 bases). Trimming took off 6 bases at V and 5 bases at J, with 13 bases between the two ends. CDR1 and CDR2 (germline): MNHEY, SVGEGT. This CDR3 has 13 amino acids. The CDR3 coding sequence is TGTGCCAGCAGCCTTCAGGGAGGAACTGAAGCTTTCTTT. Protein: CASSLQGGTEAFF.

The rearrangement uses TRBV5-4 and TRBJ2-5; the match to TRBD2 covers 14 bases. CDR1 and CDR2 from the germline V gene are SGHNT and YYREEE (reference sequence). CDR3 length: 17 amino acids. V shed 5 bases, J shed 3 bases, and the junction held 9 bases outside the gene matches. The CDR3 nucleotides read TGTGCCAGCAGACCGGGACTAGCGGGAGTCGCTGAAGAGACCCAGTACTTC. Protein sequence: CASRPGLAGVAEETQYF.

This sequence joins TRBV7-2 and TRBJ2-1; 11 nucleotides align to TRBD2. CDR1 SGHTA and CDR2 FQGNSA come from the germline V gene. The CDR3 spans 15 residues. V gave up 5 bases and J gave up 6 bases; unmatched junction bases: 6. In DNA, the CDR3 is TGTGCCAGCAGCCCGACTAGCGGGAACCTCAATGAGCAGTTCTTC. Its protein product is CASSPTSGNLNEQFF.